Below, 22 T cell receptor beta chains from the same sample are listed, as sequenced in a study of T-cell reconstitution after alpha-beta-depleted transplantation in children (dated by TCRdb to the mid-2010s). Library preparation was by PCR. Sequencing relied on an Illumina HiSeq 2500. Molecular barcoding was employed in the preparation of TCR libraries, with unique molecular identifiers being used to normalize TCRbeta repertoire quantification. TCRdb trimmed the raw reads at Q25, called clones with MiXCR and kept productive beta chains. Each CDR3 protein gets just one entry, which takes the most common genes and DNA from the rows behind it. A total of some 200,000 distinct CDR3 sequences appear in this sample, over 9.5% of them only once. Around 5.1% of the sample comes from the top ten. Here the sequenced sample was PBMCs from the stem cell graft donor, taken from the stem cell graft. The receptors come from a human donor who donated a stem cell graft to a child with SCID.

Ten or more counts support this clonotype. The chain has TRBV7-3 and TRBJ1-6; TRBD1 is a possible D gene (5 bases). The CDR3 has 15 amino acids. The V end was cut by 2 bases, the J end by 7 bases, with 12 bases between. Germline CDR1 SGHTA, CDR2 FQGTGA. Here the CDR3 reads CASSLVGDPNSPLHF. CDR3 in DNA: TGTGCCAGCAGCTTAGTGGGGGACCCGAATTCACCCCTCCACTTT.

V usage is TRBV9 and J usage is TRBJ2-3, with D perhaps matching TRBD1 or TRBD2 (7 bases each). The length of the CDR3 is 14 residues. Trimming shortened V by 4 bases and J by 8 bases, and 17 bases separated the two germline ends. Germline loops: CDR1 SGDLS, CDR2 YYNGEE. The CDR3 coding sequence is TGTGCCAGCAGCTCCCAGGGGGGGGGCGGTACGCAGTATTTT. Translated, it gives CASSSQGGGGTQYF.

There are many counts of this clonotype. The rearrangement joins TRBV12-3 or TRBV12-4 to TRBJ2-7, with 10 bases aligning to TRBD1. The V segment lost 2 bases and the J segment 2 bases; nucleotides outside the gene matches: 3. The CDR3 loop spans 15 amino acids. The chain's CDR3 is CASSLMGQGTYEQYF. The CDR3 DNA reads TGTGCCAGCAGTTTAATGGGACAGGGGACCTACGAGCAGTACTTC.

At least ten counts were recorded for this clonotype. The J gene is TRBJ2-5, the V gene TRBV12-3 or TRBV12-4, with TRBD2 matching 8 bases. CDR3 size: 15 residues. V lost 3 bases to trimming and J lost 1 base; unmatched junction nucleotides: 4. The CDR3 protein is CASSFRLALQETQYF. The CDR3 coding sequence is TGTGCCAGCAGTTTCCGACTAGCGCTCCAAGAGACCCAGTACTTC.

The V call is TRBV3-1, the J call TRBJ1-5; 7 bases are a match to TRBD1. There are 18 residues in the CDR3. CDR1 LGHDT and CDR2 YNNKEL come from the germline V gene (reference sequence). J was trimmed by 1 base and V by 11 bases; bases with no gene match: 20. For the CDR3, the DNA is TGTGCCTGCTGTCTACCCCCTGGGGCAGGGGGAAGCAATCAGCCCCAGCATTTT. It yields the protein CACCLPPGAGGSNQPQHF.

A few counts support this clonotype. CDR3: CAWGNKFLNQPQHF. The CDR3, as DNA: TGTGCCTGGGGCAACAAGTTTCTAAATCAGCCCCAGCATTTT. The J gene is TRBJ1-5, the V gene TRBV30; D remains unclear. Looked up from germline, CDR1 is GTSNPN and CDR2 is SVGIG (reference sequence). V was clipped by 5 bases and J by 4 bases, with 15 bases between them. This CDR3 has 14 residues.

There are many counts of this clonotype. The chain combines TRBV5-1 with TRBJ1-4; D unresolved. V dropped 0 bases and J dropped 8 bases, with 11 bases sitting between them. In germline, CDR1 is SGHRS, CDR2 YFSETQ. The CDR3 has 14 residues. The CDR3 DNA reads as TGCGCCAGCAGCTTGGCCTTAGGGAAGGAAAAACTGTTTTTT. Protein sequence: CASSLALGKEKLFF.

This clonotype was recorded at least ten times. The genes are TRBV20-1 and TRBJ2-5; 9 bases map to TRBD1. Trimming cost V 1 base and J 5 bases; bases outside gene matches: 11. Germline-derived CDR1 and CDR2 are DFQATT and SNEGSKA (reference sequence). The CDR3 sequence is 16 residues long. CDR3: CSARGHGTGFTETQYF. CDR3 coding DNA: TGCAGTGCTAGAGGTCACGGGACAGGGTTTACCGAGACCCAGTACTTC.

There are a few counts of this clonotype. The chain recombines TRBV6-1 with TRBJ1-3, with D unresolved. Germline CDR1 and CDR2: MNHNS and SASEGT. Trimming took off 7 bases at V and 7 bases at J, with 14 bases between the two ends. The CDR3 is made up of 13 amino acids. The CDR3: CASTSQFRNTIYF. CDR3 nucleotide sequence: TGTGCCAGCACCAGTCAATTCAGGAACACCATATATTTT.

This chain's CDR3 is CASSLDRHYGYTF. CDR3 in DNA: TGTGCCAGCAGCCTGGACAGACACTATGGCTACACCTTC. The J gene is TRBJ1-2, the V gene TRBV5-6; the D gene is possibly TRBD1 (6 bases). Germline loops: CDR1 SGHDT, CDR2 YYEEEE. Trimming shortened V by 4 bases and J by 3 bases, and 10 bases separated the two germline ends. The CDR3 loop spans 13 amino acids.

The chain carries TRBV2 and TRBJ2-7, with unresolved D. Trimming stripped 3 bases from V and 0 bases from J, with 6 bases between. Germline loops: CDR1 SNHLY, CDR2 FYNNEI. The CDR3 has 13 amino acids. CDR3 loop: CASSEADSYEQYF. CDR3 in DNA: TGTGCCAGCAGTGAGGCGGACTCCTACGAGCAGTACTTC.

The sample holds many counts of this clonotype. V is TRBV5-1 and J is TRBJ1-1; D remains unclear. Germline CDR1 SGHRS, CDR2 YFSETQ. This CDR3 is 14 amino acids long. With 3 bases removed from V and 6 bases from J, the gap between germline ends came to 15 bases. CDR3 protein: CASSSPSPRPEAFF. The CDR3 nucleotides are TGCGCCAGCAGCTCACCTAGTCCTCGGCCTGAAGCTTTCTTT.

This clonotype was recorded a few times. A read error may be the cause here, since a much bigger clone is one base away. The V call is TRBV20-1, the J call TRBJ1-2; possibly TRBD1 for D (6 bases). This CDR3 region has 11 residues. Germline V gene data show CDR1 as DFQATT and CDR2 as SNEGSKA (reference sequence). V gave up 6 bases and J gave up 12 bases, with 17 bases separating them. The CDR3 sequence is CSAAAFGGDTF. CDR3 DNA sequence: TGCAGTGCCGCAGCGTTTGGGGGCGACACCTTC.

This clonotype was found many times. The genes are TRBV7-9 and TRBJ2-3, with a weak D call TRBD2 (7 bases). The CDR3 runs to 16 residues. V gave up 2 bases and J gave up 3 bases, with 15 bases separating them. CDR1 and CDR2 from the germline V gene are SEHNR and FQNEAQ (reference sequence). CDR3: CASSLSWGGQTDTQYF. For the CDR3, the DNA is TGTGCCAGCAGCTTATCGTGGGGGGGCCAGACAGATACGCAGTATTTT. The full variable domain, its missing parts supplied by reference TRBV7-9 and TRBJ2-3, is DTGVSQNPRHKITKRGQNVTFRCDPISEHNRLYWYRQTLGQGPEFLTYFQNEAQLEKSRLLSDRFSAERPKGSFSTLEIQRTEQGDSAMYLCASSLSWGGQTDTQYFGPGTRLTVL.

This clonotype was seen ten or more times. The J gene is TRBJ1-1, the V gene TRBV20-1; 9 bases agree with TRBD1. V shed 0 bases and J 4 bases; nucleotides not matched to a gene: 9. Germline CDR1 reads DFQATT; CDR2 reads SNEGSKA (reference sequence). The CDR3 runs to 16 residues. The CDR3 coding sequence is TGCAGTGCTAGAGACCGGGGGGACAGGGATTTCACTGAAGCTTTCTTT. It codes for CSARDRGDRDFTEAFF.

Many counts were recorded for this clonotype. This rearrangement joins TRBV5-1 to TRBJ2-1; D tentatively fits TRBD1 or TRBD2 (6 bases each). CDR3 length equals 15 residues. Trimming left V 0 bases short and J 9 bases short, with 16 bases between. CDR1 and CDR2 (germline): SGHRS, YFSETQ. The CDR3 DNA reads TGCGCCAGCAGCTTGGTACAGGGAGGATTAAGTGAGCAGTTCTTC. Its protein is CASSLVQGGLSEQFF.

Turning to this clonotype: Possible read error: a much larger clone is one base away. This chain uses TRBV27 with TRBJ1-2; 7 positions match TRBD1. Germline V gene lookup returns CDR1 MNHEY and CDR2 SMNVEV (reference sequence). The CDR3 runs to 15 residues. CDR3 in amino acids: CASSLRAGGVYGDTF. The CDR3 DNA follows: TGTGCCAGCAGTTTAAGGGCAGGGGGGGTCTATGGCGACACCTTC.

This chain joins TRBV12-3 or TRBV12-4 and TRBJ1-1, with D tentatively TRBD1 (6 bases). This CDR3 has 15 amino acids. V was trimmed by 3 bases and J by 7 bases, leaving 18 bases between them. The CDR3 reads CASSFSGTGPDEAFF. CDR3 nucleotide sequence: TGTGCCAGCAGTTTCTCAGGAACAGGGCCAGATGAAGCTTTCTTT.

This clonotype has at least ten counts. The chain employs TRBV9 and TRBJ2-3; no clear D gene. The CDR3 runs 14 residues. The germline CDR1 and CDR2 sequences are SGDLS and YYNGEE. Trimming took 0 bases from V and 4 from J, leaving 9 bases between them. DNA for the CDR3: TGTGCCAGCAGCGTAGCTGGGGTCCCAGATACGCAGTATTTT. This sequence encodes CASSVAGVPDTQYF.

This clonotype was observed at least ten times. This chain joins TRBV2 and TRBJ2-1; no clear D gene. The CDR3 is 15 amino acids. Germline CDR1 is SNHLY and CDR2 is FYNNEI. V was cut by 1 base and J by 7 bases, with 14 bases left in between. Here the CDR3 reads CASSEEFGFGNEQFF. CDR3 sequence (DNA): TGTGCCAGCAGTGAAGAGTTTGGATTTGGGAATGAGCAGTTCTTC.

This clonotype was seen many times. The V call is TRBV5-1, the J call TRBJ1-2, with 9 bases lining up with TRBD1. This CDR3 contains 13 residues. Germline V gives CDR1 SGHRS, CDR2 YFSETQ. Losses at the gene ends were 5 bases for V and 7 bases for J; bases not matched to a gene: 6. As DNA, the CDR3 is TGCGCCAGCAGGGGGGACAGGGCTCTTGGCTACACCTTC. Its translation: CASRGDRALGYTF.

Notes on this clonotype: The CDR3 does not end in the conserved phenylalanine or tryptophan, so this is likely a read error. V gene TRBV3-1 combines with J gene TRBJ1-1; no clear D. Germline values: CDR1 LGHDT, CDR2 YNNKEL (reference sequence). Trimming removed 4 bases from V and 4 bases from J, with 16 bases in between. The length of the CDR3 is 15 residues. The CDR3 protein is CASSPSDTGGTEAFS. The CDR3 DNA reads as TGTGCCAGCAGCCCTTCTGACACGGGAGGCACTGAAGCTTTCTCT.